Listed here is a single T cell receptor beta chain. In the study's own analysis: Counts of nucleated cells, estimated from reference gene primer amplification, were obtained. Libraries were prepared by immunoSEQ multiplex PCR; TCRdb keeps only in-frame clonotypes and omits some of them. V and J calls and clone size follow that table, whereas D and trimming were derived from the DNA. The table shows more than 90,000 clones, with more than 75% occurring only once. V shed 6 bases and J 4 bases; nucleotides not matched to a gene: 9. The CDR3 is 15 residues long. Looked up from germline, CDR1 is SGHKS and CDR2 is YYEKEE (reference sequence). This specimen comes from a study of blood T cell repertoires in COVID-19. Study details: Nucleic acid was either cDNA or gDNA, and it came from T cells, B-cell-depleted T cells, or PBMCs.

The chain is built from TRBV5-5 and TRBJ2-7; 11 bases agree with TRBD2. The clonotype was recovered from a man aged 35-49 years with acute or convalescent COVID-19. Sample: peripheral blood. The CDR3 loop reads CASTLLAGGGYEQYF. The CDR3 bases are TGTGCCAGCACCCTATTAGCGGGAGGGGGGTACGAGCAGTACTTC.